This TCR beta chain is drawn from a study of blood T cell repertoires in COVID-19. Overall study: Nucleic acid was either cDNA or gDNA, and it came from T cells, B-cell-depleted T cells, or PBMCs.

Per the authors' pipeline: Counts of nucleated cells, estimated from reference gene primer amplification, were obtained. TCRdb's copy holds only in-frame clones and misses some; the assay was immunoSEQ multiplex PCR. The V and J calls and the clone size are those of that table, but D and trimming were determined from the DNA. The repertoire consists of about 190,000 clones, with 78% occurring once and the leading ten covering around a sixth. Sequences were obtained from PBMCs or T cells enriched from blood (not recorded which). The clonotype comes from a woman in her 50s who had recovered from COVID-19.

CDR3: CASSFGGVVNQPQHF. CDR3 DNA sequence: TGCGCCAGCAGCTTCGGAGGGGTGGTCAATCAGCCCCAGCATTTT. This chain connects TRBV5-1 to TRBJ1-5; a weak D match, TRBD1 (5 bases). The CDR3 spans 15 residues. V was trimmed by 2 bases and J by 3 bases, leaving 12 bases between them. Germline assignment: CDR1 SGHRS and CDR2 YFSETQ.